The sequence of this TCR beta chain was determined in a study of blood T cell repertoires in COVID-19 (dated by TCRdb to 2019 to 2021). In terms of the full investigation: The collaborator samples originated in the United States, Italy and Spain and spanned the acute and convalescent phases of COVID-19. The repertoires were made available in a free public database intended to serve as a resource for research on the immune response to SARS-CoV-2. Subjects who had been exposed to COVID-19, were actively infected with it, or had recovered from it provided the deeply sampled blood TCRbeta repertoires that made up the dataset. Nearly every sample came with metadata listing a de-identified subject ID, COVID-19 status, age in years and sex. Where available, HLA class I and class II types were obtained from metadata supplied by the sample provider rather than from assay-based typing. The samples were drawn from two sources: the first 160 participants of the ongoing ImmuneRACE study, and 1,000 to 1,500 subjects contributed by 6 global collaborators. The material from the prospective study consisted of cDNA or gDNA derived from T cells, B-cell-depleted T cells, or PBMCs.

The investigation overall reported the following: The amount of clinical and demographic metadata varied by source and participant and was provided uncurated.

Each collaborating institution followed its own protocols to collect whole blood in K2EDTA tubes. Collaborator samples were shipped for TCRbeta analysis as frozen whole blood, isolated PBMCs, or DNA extracted from either sample type. Sequences SEHNR (CDR1) and FQNEAQ (CDR2) are obtained from the germline V gene (reference sequence). For this chain, trimming is 5 bases at the V end and 1 base at the J end, and the number of junction bases without a gene match is 6. The cysteine opens and the phenylalanine closes a CDR3 of 17 amino acids. Solely the CDR3 DNA is kept, with 51 bases framed from the first base. In the case of this clone: Its specific antigen is unknown. No qualities accompany the bases; no much larger clone lies one base away.

TCRbeta CDR3 regions were amplified from genomic DNA using the immunoSEQ Assay, a bias-controlled multiplex PCR. The source study handled its data this way. Nucleated cell counts per sample were estimated from amplification of reference gene primers within the assay. To quantify the absolute abundance of each unique TCRbeta CDR3 rearrangement, sequence reads were collapsed and filtered. For each sample, productive Simpson clonality was calculated as the square root of Simpson's diversity index across productive rearrangements. TCRdb's version of the immuneACCESS table is confined to in-frame rearrangements and falls short of the full clone set. An unresolved V gene accounts for under half of the shortfall where checked; the remainder is of unknown origin. The V and J calls and clone size come from that table; D and trimming were worked out from the DNA. Recorded for this sample are some 200,000 clones; around 83% of them occurred a single time. Jointly, the top ten make up about 7% of the sample.

The V and J segments used are TRBV7-9 and TRBJ2-6, and 9 bases in between align with TRBD1. What was sequenced was peripheral blood. The source is an elderly woman in a cohort sampled during active or convalescent COVID-19. This receptor carries the CDR3 CASSRPTGGSGANVLTF. Here is the DNA: TGTGCCAGCAGCCGACCGACAGGGGGTTCTGGGGCCAACGTCCTGACTTTC.